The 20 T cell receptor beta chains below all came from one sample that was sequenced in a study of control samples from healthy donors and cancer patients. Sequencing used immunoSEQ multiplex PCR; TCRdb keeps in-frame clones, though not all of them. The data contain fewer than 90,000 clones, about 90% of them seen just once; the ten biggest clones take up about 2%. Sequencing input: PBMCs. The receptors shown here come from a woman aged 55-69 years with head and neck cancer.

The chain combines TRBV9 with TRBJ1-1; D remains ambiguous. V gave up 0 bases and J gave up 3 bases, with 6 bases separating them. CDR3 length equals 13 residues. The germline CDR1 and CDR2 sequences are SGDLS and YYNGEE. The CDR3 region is CASSVAVDTEAFF. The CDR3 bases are TGTGCCAGCAGCGTAGCGGTGGACACTGAAGCTTTCTTT.

DNA for the CDR3: TGTGCCAGCAGCTTAGCACTAAACCCCTCCCTAATCCCGAGGGAAAAACTGTTTTTT. This codes for CASSLALNPSLIPREKLFF. V is TRBV7-9 and J is TRBJ1-4; no firm D call. CDR1 and CDR2 (germline): SEHNR, FQNEAQ (reference sequence). The V and J ends lost 0 bases and 8 bases respectively, with 25 bases between them. The CDR3 totals 19 residues.

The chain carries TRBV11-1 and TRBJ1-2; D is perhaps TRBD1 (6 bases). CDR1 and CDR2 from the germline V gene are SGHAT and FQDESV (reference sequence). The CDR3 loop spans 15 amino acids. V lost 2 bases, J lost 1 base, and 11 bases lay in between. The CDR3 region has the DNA TGTGCCAGCAGCTTATCGGGACAAGTTAACTATGGCTACACCTTC. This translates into CASSLSGQVNYGYTF.

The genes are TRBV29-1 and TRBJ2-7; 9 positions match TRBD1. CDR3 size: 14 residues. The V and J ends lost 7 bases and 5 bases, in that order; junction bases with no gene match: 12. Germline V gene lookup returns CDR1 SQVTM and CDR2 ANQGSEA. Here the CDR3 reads CSALRGQGGNEQYF. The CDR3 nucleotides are TGCAGCGCCCTGAGGGGACAGGGCGGGAACGAGCAGTACTTC.

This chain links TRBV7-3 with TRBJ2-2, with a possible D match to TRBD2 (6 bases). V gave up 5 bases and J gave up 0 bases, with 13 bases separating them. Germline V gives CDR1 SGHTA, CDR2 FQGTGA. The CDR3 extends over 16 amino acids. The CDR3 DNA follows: TGTGCCAGCAGCGAGAGGGGCGGGGCGAACACCGGGGAGCTGTTTTTT. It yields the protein CASSERGGANTGELFF.

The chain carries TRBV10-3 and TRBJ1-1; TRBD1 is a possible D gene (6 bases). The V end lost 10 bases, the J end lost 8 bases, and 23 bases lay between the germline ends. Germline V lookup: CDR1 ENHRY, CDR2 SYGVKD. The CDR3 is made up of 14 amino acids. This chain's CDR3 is CATIRTGGDNEAFF. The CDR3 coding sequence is TGTGCCACCATTAGGACGGGCGGGGACAACGAAGCTTTCTTT.

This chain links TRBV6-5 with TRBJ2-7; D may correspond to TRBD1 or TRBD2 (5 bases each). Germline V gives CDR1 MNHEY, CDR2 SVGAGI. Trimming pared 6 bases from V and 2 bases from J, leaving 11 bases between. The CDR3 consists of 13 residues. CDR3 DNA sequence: TGTGCCAGCAGCAGGGAGTTAACCTACGAGCAGTACTTC. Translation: CASSRELTYEQYF.

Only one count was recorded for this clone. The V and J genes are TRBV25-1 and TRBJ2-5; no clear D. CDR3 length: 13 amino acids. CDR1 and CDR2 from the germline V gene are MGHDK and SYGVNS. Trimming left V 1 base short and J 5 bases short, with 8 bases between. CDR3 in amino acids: CASSEFSPETQYF. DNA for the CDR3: TGTGCCAGCAGTGAATTCTCTCCCGAGACCCAGTACTTC.

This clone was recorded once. CDR3: CASSDTRTSGELFF. CDR3 nucleotides: TGTGCCAGCAGTGATACCCGGACATCCGGGGAGCTGTTTTTT. This rearrangement joins TRBV6-1 to TRBJ2-2; D may be TRBD1 (5 bases). The CDR3 spans 14 residues. The V end was cut by 3 bases, the J end by 6 bases, with 11 bases between. CDR1 and CDR2 (germline): MNHNS, SASEGT.

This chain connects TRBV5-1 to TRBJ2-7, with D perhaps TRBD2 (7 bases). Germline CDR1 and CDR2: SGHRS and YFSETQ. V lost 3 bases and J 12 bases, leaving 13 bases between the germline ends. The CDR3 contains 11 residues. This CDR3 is CASSWGGVWYF. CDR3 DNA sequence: TGCGCCAGCAGCTGGGGGGGCGTATGGTACTTC.

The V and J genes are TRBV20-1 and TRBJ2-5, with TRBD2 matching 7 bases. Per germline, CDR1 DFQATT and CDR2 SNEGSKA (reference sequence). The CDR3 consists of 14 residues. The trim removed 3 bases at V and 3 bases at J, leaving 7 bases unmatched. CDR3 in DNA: TGCAGTGCTAGTCCTAGCGGAAACAAAGAGACCCAGTACTTC. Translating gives CSASPSGNKETQYF.

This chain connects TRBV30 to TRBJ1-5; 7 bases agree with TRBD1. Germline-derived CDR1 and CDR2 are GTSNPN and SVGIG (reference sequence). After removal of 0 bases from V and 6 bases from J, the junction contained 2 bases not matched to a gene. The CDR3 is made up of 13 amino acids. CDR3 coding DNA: TGTGCCTGGAGTGTAACAGGGGTTCAGCCCCAGCATTTT. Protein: CAWSVTGVQPQHF.

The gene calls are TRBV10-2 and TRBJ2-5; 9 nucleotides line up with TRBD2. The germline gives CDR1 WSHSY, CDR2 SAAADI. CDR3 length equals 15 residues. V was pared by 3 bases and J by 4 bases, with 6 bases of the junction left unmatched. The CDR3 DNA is TGCGCCAGCAGTGACTGGGCGGGAGGGCCAGAGACCCAGTACTTC. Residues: CASSDWAGGPETQYF.

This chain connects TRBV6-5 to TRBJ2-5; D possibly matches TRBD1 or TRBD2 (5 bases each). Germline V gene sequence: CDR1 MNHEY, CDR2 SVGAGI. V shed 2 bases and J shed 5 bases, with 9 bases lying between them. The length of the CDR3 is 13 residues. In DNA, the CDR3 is TGTGCCAGCAGTTACGGCAGGGAGGAGACCCAGTACTTC. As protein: CASSYGREETQYF.

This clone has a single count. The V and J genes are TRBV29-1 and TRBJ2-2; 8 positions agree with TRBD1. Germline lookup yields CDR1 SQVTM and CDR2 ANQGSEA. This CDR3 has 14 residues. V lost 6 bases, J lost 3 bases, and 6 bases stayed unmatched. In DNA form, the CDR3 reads TGCAGCGTGAAGGGACAGGTCGACACCGGGGAGCTGTTTTTT. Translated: CSVKGQVDTGELFF.

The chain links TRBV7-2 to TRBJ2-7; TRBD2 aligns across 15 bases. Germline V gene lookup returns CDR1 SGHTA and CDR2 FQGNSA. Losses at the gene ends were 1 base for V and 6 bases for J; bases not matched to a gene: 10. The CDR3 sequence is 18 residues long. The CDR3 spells CASSLDPAGTSGRLEQYF. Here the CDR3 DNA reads TGTGCCAGCAGCTTAGATCCCGCCGGGACTAGCGGGAGGCTCGAGCAGTACTTC. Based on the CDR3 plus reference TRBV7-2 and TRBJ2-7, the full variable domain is GAGVSQSPSNKVTEKGKDVELRCDPISGHTALYWYRQSLGQGLEFLIYFQGNSAPDKSGLPSDRFSAERTGGSVSTLTIQRTQQEDSAVYLCASSLDPAGTSGRLEQYFGPGTRLTVT.

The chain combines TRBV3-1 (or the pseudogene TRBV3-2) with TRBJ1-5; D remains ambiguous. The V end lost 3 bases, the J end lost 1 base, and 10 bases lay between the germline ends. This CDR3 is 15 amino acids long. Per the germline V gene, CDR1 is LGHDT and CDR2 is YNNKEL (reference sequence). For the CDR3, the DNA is TGTGCCAGCAGCCAGGACCGTGGAAGCAATCAGCCCCAGCATTTT. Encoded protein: CASSQDRGSNQPQHF.

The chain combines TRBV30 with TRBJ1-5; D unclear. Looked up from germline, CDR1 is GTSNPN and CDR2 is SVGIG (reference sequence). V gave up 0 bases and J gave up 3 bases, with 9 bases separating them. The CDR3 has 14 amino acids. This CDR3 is CAWSVFYNNQPQHF. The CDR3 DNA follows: TGTGCCTGGAGTGTTTTTTACAACAATCAGCCCCAGCATTTT. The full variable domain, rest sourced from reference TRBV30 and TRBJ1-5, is SQTIHQWPATLVQPVGSPLSLECTVEGTSNPNLYWYRQAAGRGLQLLFYSVGIGQISSEVPQNLSASRPQDRQFILSSKKLLLSDSGFYLCAWSVFYNNQPQHFGDGTRLSIL.

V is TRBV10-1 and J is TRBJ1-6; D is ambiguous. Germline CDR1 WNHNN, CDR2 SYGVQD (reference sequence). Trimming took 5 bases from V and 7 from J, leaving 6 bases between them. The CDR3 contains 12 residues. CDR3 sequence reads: CASSTGNSPLHF. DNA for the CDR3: TGCGCCAGCAGTACCGGCAATTCACCCCTCCACTTT.

CDR3 bases: TGTGCCAGCAGCTCCCTTAATTCACCCCTCCACTTT. Translation gives CASSSLNSPLHF. The V call is TRBV3-1 (or the pseudogene TRBV3-2), the J call TRBJ1-6; D is unclear. This CDR3 is 12 amino acids long. Looked up from germline, CDR1 is LGHDT and CDR2 is YNNKEL (reference sequence). Between the trimmed V and J ends, which lost 5 bases and 6 bases, there was a span of 5 bases.